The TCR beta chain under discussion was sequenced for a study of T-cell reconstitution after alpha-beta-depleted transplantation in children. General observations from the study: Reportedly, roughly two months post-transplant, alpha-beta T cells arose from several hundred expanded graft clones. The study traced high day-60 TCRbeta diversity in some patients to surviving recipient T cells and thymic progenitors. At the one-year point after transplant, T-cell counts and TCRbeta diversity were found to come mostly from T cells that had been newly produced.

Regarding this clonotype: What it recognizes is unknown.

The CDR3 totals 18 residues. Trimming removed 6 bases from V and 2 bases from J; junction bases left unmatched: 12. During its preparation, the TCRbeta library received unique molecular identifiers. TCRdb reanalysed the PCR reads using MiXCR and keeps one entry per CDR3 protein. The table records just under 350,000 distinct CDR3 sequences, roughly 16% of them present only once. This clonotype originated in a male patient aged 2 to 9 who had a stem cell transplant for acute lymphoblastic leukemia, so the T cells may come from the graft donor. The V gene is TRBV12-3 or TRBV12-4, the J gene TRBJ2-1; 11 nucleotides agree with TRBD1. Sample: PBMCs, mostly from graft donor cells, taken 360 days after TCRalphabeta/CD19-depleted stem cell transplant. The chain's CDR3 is CASSRLPWGQGAYNEQFF. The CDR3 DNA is TGTGCCAGCAGCCGTCTCCCTTGGGGACAGGGGGCCTACAATGAGCAGTTCTTC.